A single TCR beta chain is shown here with its context. Its antigen is unknown. The sample is drawn from a study of T cell responses to AZD1222 COVID-19 vaccine. The protocol was immunoSEQ multiplex PCR, while the TCRdb copy is restricted to in-frame clones and leaves out a portion. Its table lists 150,000 or so clones. Regarding the study as a whole: Clonal diversity may have been underestimated in mostly white British donors. Among vaccine-associated CD4 TCRs, coverage spanned spike, with dominance at 160-218 and 743-854. After the peak T cell response, and only then, were repertoires sampled. Baseline antibody screening turned up just a handful of seropositive AZD1222 recipients.

The CDR3 extends over 15 amino acids. After removal of 5 bases from V and 5 bases from J, the junction contained 4 bases not matched to a gene. Germline CDR1 reads SGHTA; CDR2 reads FQGNSA. The sequencing sample was made of peripheral blood. This chain connects TRBV7-2 to TRBJ1-6; 9 bases fit TRBD1. The TCR originated in an adult in good health. This CDR3 reads CASSLGTGNNSPLHF. The CDR3 nucleotides read TGTGCCAGCAGCCTCGGGACAGGGAATAATTCACCCCTCCACTTT.